The rows below give T cell receptor beta chains drawn from one sample of a study of cytomegalovirus exposure and HLA in healthy donors. Libraries were prepared by immunoSEQ multiplex PCR; TCRdb keeps only in-frame clonotypes and omits some of them. Among 110,000 to 150,000 clones listed, 77% were seen once. Sample: PBMCs. Receptors originate from a woman between 50 and 59 years old in good health and CMV-seronegative. Both conserved end residues are part of each CDR3. A D gene is named only where the DNA matches it firmly. Where a row states a size, it is once, few, many or the class of an expanded clone; other rows omit it.

DNA	CDR3	D	V	J	size
TGTGCCAGCAGTGAAGCGCTAGACAGCCTGGCTTTCTTT	CASSEALDSLAFF	.	TRBV2	TRBJ1-1	.
TGTGCCAGCAGTACAAGATCTAGCGGGGCGGGGGAAGAGCAGTACTTC	CASSTRSSGAGEEQYF	TRBD2	TRBV28	TRBJ2-7	.
TGTGCCAGCAGCCAAGTATCCGGGACTAGCGGCTACGAGCAGTACTTC	CASSQVSGTSGYEQYF	TRBD2	TRBV4-2	TRBJ2-7	.
TGTGCCAGCAGTCGACAGGGGGGGTCTTACAATGAGCAGTTCTTC	CASSRQGGSYNEQFF	TRBD1	TRBV7-8	TRBJ2-1	.
TGTGCCAGCAGCTTAATGGCGGACACAGATACGCAGTATTTT	CASSLMADTDTQYF	.	TRBV7-8	TRBJ2-3	.
TGTGCCAGCAGCTCCCAGGGAGGGGCGCGGTCCTACGAGCAGTACTTC	CASSSQGGARSYEQYF	TRBD2	TRBV7-6	TRBJ2-7	.
TGTGCCAGCAGTCCGGGAGGGACAGGGAGCTATGGCTGCACCTTC	CASSPGGTGSYGCTF	TRBD1	TRBV28	TRBJ1-2	.
TGCGCCAGCAGCTTCGCGGGGGCCCTGCAAGAGACCCAGTACTTC	CASSFAGALQETQYF	.	TRBV5-1	TRBJ2-5	.
TGTGCCAGCAGCTTGGGACTAGTCGGGAATGAGCAGTTCTTC	CASSLGLVGNEQFF	TRBD2	TRBV6-5	TRBJ2-1	.
TGTGCCAGTAGCCCCCTTCCGGGACAGGGTGTCTCCTTC	CASSPLPGQGVSF	TRBD1	TRBV19	TRBJ2-7	.
TGTGCCAGCAGCGTAAGGGGTATGGACTATGGCTACACCTTC	CASSVRGMDYGYTF	.	TRBV9	TRBJ1-2	.
TGTGCCAGCAGCCAAGGTCGCGACAGTTACACCATATATTTT	CASSQGRDSYTIYF	.	TRBV4-2	TRBJ1-3	.
TGTGCCAGCAGCTTAGCGGGGGGGACCTACAATGAGCAGTTCTTC	CASSLAGGTYNEQFF	TRBD2	TRBV7-9	TRBJ2-1	.
TGTGCCAGCAGCCAAGATGGGCAGGGAAATCAGCCCCAGCATTTT	CASSQDGQGNQPQHF	.	TRBV4-2	TRBJ1-5	.
TGTGCCAGCAGTTACTCGGAGGACCCCCGGGGTTCACCCCTCCACTTT	CASSYSEDPRGSPLHF	.	TRBV6-6	TRBJ1-6	.
TGCGCCAGCAGCCAGGAGGACAGGGGAGCGGCCTATGGCTACACCTTC	CASSQEDRGAAYGYTF	TRBD1	TRBV4-1	TRBJ1-2	.
TGTGCCAGCAGCAACGGAGGGACAGGGGTACAAGAGACCCAGTACTTC	CASSNGGTGVQETQYF	TRBD1	TRBV11-3	TRBJ2-5	.
TGTGCCAGCAGTATCGAGAGGGGAAACACCATATATTTT	CASSIERGNTIYF	.	TRBV6-5	TRBJ1-3	.
TGTGCCAGCCAGGTGGAGGGGGCTGGTAATGAAAAACTGTTTTTT	CASQVEGAGNEKLFF	TRBD1	TRBV2	TRBJ1-4	.
TGTGCCAGCAGCCCCGGGACTAGCGGGGGGGGAAAGTTCTTC	CASSPGTSGGGKFF	TRBD2	TRBV7-3	TRBJ2-1	.
TGTGCCAGCTCACCAGGGAGCGGGGACCAAGAGACCCAGTACTTC	CASSPGSGDQETQYF	TRBD2	TRBV18	TRBJ2-5	.
TGTGCCAGCAGTCTGGACAATAATCAGCCCCAGCATTTT	CASSLDNNQPQHF	.	TRBV6-1	TRBJ1-5	.
TGTGCCAGCAGCTTCCAGGACGCGGGCGGGATTTACGAGCAGTACTTC	CASSFQDAGGIYEQYF	.	TRBV7-2	TRBJ2-7	.
TGTGCCAGCAGTCCCTCCGGGGGGACTTTCTATGGCTACACCTTC	CASSPSGGTFYGYTF	.	TRBV27	TRBJ1-2	few
TGTGCCAGTAGCCCTACAGACAACACTGAAGCTTTCTTT	CASSPTDNTEAFF	.	TRBV19	TRBJ1-1	.
TGTGCCAGCAGCCAAGAAACTTTCACAGGGGAAACCTTC	CASSQETFTGETF	TRBD1	TRBV4-2	TRBJ1-2	once
TGTGCCAGCAGGAGGGACACGGGGTCTGAGCAGTTCTTC	CASRRDTGSEQFF	.	TRBV7-6	TRBJ2-1	.
TGCGCCAGCAGCCACTCGCAGGGTCTTGGCTATGGCTACACCTTC	CASSHSQGLGYGYTF	.	TRBV4-1	TRBJ1-2	.
TGTGCCAGCAGCTTAGAATCTGGGCTTGGAGAGACCCAGTACTTC	CASSLESGLGETQYF	.	TRBV11-3	TRBJ2-5	.
TGTGCCAGCAGCAGCTACACTAGCGGGTCATCAGATACGCAGTATTTT	CASSSYTSGSSDTQYF	TRBD2	TRBV7-9	TRBJ2-3	.
TGTGCCAGTACGGGAGGGGGTACGCAGTATTTT	CASTGGGTQYF	TRBD2	TRBV19	TRBJ2-3	.
TGTGCCAGCACGCACAGGGGCCAAGAGACCCAGTACTTC	CASTHRGQETQYF	TRBD1	TRBV6-1	TRBJ2-5	.
TGTGCCAGTAGTATAGAGTCAGGGGAAGGATCACCCCTCCACTTT	CASSIESGEGSPLHF	.	TRBV19	TRBJ1-6	.
TGTGCCAGCAGCAAAGAAAAGACTAGCGGGGCGGACAAAAACATTCAGTACTTC	CASSKEKTSGADKNIQYF	.	TRBV21-1	TRBJ2-4	.
TGTGCCAGCAGCGTAGGTCAGGTCTCTGGAAACACCATATATTTT	CASSVGQVSGNTIYF	.	TRBV9	TRBJ1-3	.
TGTGCCAGCAGCTCGAGACAGGGATCCGATACGCAGTATTTT	CASSSRQGSDTQYF	TRBD1	TRBV13	TRBJ2-3	.
TGTGCCAGCAGAGCCGGGACAGGGTCAGAGACCCAGTACTTC	CASRAGTGSETQYF	TRBD1	TRBV2	TRBJ2-5	.
TGTGCCAGCAGTGAGGGACAGGGGGCAAGGCGGATCACCGGGGAGCTGTTTTTT	CASSEGQGARRITGELFF	TRBD1	TRBV28	TRBJ2-2	once
TGTGCCAGCCACCGGACTAGCGGAAATACGCAGTATTTT	CASHRTSGNTQYF	TRBD2	TRBV5-4	TRBJ2-3	.
TGTGCCAGCAGCTTAGGGGGGGGGTATCAGCCCCAGCATTTT	CASSLGGGYQPQHF	.	TRBV7-2	TRBJ1-5	few
TGCGCCAGCAGCCAGAGTAGCGAGAACTCCTACGAGCAGTACTTC	CASSQSSENSYEQYF	.	TRBV4-1	TRBJ2-7	.
TGTGCCAGCAGTCCGATGGACAGGGACTACGAGCAGTACTTC	CASSPMDRDYEQYF	TRBD1	TRBV27	TRBJ2-7	.
TGTGCCAGCAGTCTAGGGGGCTCGAGTGAAAAACTGTTTTTT	CASSLGGSSEKLFF	TRBD1	TRBV6-5	TRBJ1-4	.
TGTGCCAGCAGCTACCGGGGGGGCCAAACCGGGGAGCTGTTTTTT	CASSYRGGQTGELFF	TRBD2	TRBV7-2	TRBJ2-2	.
TGTGCCTCCTCTGCGGGGGGCTACGAGCAGTACTTC	CASSAGGYEQYF	TRBD2	TRBV19	TRBJ2-7	.
TGTGCCAGCAGCCAAGATGTGGGGACAGGGACGAACACTGAAGCTTTCTTT	CASSQDVGTGTNTEAFF	TRBD1	TRBV4-2	TRBJ1-1	few
TGTGCCAGCTCACCAGGGACAGGGTACTACGAGCAGTACTTC	CASSPGTGYYEQYF	TRBD1	TRBV18	TRBJ2-7	.
TGTGCCAGCAGCATAGGGGGCGGGGGGGCGAATACGCAGTATTTT	CASSIGGGGANTQYF	TRBD2	TRBV7-2	TRBJ2-3	.